This TCR beta chain was profiled in a study of preoperative IRX-2 immunotherapy in early breast cancer. Treatment described: preoperative locoregional IRX-2 cytokine immunotherapy. Samples came from a phase Ib trial of preoperative locoregional IRX-2 cytokine immunotherapy. Profiling relied on immunoSEQ multiplex PCR, and the TCRdb table lists in-frame clones only, not all of them. The sample holds around 60,000 clones; roughly 95% are singletons and the top ten take roughly 1.7%. The CDR3 is 9 residues long. Trimming left V 4 bases short and J 7 bases short, with 4 bases between. Germline V gives CDR1 DFQATT, CDR2 SNEGSKA (reference sequence).

Collection of the sample occurred from a patient treated with IRX-2 immunotherapy. This chain connects TRBV20-1 to TRBJ1-1; D is unresolved. The sequence was obtained from a human donor with breast cancer. This CDR3 is CSAMDEAFF. The CDR3 bases are TGCAGTGCTATGGATGAAGCTTTCTTT.